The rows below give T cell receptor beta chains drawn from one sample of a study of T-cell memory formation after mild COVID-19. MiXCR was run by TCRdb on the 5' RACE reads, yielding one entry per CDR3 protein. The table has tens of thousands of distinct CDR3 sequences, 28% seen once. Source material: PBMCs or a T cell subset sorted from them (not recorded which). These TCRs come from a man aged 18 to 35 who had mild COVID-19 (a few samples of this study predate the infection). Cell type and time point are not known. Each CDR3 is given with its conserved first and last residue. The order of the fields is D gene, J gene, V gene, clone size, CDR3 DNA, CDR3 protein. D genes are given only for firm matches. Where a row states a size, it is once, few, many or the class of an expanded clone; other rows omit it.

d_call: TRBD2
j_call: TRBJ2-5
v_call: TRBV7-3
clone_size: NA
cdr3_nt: TGTGCCAGCAGCATGGGACTAGCGGGGGCCGGAGAGACCCAGTACTTC
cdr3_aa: CASSMGLAGAGETQYF

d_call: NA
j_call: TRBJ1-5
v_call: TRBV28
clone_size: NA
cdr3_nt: TGTGCCAGCAGTTCAGGCCTCAATCAGCCCCAGCATTTT
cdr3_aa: CASSSGLNQPQHF

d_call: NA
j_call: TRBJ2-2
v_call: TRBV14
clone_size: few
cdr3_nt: TGTGCCAGCAGCCAAACGAACACCGGGGAGCTGTTTTTT
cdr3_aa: CASSQTNTGELFF

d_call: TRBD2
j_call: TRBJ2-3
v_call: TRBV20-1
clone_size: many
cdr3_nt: TGCAGTGCACCGCGGGAGGGGATAACAGATACGCAGTATTTT
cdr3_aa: CSAPREGITDTQYF

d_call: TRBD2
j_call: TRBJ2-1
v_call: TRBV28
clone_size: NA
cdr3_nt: TGTGCCAGCAGTTTACTAGCGGGCTCCTACAATGAGCAGTTCTTC
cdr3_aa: CASSLLAGSYNEQFF

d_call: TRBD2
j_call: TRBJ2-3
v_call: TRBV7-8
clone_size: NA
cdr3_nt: TGTGCCAGCAGCTTAGTAGCGGGGGGGATACGAGATACGCAGTATTTT
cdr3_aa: CASSLVAGGIRDTQYF

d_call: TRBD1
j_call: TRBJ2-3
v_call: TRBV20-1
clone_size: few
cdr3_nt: TGCAGTGCTGGACTCCGACAGGGGTACCCCACAGATACGCAGTATTTT
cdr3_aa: CSAGLRQGYPTDTQYF

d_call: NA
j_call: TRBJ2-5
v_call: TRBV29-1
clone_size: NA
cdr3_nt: TGCAGCGGACGGTATAGGGAGACCCAGTACTTC
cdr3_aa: CSGRYRETQYF

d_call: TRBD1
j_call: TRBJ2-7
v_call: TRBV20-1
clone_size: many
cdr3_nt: TGCAGTGCGCGCGGACAGGGGGCTAAATACGAGCAGTACTTC
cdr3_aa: CSARGQGAKYEQYF

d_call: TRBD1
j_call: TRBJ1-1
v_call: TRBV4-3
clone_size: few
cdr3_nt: TGCGCCAGCAGCCCCGGACAGGGGATGAACACTGAAGCTTTCTTT
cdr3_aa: CASSPGQGMNTEAFF

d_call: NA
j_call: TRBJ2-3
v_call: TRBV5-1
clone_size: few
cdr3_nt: TGCGCCAGCAGCCCCGGTCGGGGAACTTACACAGATACGCAGTATTTT
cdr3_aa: CASSPGRGTYTDTQYF

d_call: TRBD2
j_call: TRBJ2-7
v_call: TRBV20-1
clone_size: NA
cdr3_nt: TGCAGTGCTAGACTCATAGCGGGAGTATACGAGCAGTACTTC
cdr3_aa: CSARLIAGVYEQYF

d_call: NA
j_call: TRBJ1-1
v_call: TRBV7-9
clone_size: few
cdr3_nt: TGTGCCAGCAGCTTCCCTGAAGCTTTCTTT
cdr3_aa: CASSFPEAFF

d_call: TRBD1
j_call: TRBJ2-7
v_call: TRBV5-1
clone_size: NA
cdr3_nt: TGCGCCAGCAGCCCATCCAGGACAGGAACCCCCTACGAGCAGTACTTC
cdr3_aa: CASSPSRTGTPYEQYF

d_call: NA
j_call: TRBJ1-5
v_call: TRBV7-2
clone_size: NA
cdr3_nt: TGTGCCAGCAGCTTTGGATTTCCGGGGGATAGCAATCAGCCCCAGCATTTT
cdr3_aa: CASSFGFPGDSNQPQHF

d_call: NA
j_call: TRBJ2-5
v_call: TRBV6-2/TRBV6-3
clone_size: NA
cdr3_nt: TGTGCCAGCAGTTATTGGGAGACCCAGTACTTC
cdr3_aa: CASSYWETQYF

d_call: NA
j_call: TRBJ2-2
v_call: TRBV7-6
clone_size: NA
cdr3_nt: TGTGCCAGCAGCTATTCAGGCACCGGGGAGCTGTTTTTT
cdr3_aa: CASSYSGTGELFF

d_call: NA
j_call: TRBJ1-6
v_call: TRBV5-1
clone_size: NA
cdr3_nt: TGCGCCAGCAGCGTAGCCGGGAGCTCCTATAATTCACCCCTCCACTTT
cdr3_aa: CASSVAGSSYNSPLHF

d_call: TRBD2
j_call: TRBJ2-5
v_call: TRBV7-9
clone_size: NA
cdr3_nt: TGTGCCAGCAGCTTATTAGCAGCGGGGGGTTATCAAGAGACCCAGTACTTC
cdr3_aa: CASSLLAAGGYQETQYF

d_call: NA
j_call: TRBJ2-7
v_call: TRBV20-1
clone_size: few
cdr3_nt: TGCAGTGCTAGAGATGTGAGACAGCGGTACGAGCAGTACTTC
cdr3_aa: CSARDVRQRYEQYF

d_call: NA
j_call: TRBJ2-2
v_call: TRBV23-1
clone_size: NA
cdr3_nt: TGCGCCAGCAGCTGGGATTGGAACACCGGGGAGCTGTTTTTT
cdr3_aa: CASSWDWNTGELFF

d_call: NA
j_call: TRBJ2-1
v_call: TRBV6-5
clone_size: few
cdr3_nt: TGTGCCAGCAGTTACCCCAAGGGCGGGTACAATGAGCAGTTCTTC
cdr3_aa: CASSYPKGGYNEQFF

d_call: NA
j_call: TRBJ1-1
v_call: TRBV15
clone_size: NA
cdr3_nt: TGTGCCACCAGCAGAGATCCCACTGAAGCTTTCTTT
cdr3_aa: CATSRDPTEAFF

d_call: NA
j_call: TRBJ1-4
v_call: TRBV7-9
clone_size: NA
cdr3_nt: TGTGCCAGCAGCACGGTCACCTATAATGAAAAACTGTTTTTT
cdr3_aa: CASSTVTYNEKLFF

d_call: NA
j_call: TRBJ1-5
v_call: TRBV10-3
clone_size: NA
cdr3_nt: TGTGCCATCAGTGAGTCATTGACCGGGAGGACTCAGCCCCAGCATTTT
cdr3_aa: CAISESLTGRTQPQHF

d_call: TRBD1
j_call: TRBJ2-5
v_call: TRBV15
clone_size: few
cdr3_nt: TGTGCCACCAGGGCGAACAGGGGGCAGAGGGAGACCCAGTACTTC
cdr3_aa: CATRANRGQRETQYF

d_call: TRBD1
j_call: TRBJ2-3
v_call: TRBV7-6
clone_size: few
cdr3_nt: TGTGCCAGCAGCCTAACAGGGGTAGATACGCAGTATTTT
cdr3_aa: CASSLTGVDTQYF

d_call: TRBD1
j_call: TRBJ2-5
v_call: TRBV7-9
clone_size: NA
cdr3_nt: TGTGCCAGCAGGACAGGGACCAGGGAGACCCAGTACTTC
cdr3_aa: CASRTGTRETQYF

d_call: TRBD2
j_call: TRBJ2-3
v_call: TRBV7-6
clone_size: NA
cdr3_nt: TGTGCCAGCAGCTCCTGGACTAGCGGGGGAGATACGCAGTATTTT
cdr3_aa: CASSSWTSGGDTQYF

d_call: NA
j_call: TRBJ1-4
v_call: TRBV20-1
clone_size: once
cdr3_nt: TGCAGTGCTAGAGATCTCTACGCCGCAACTAATGAAAAACTGTTTTTT
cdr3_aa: CSARDLYAATNEKLFF

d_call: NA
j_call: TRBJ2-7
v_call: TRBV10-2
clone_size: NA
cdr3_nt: TGCGCCAGCATGGAGGACATTCGGCCCGGCCGCGTGCAGTACTTC
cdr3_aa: CASMEDIRPGRVQYF

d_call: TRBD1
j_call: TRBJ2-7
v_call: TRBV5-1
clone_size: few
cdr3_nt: TGCGCCAGCAGCCCCTGGACAGGCGTCGACGAGCAGTACTTC
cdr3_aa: CASSPWTGVDEQYF

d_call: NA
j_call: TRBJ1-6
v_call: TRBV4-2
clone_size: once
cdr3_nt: TGTGCCAGCAGCCAAGGGACAGCACGATCTTATAATTCACCCCTCCACTTT
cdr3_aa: CASSQGTARSYNSPLHF

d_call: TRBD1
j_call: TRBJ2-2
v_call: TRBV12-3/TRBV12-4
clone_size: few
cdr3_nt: TGTGCCAGCACCAGAGACAGGGGGCCGACCGGGGAGCTGTTTTTT
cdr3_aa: CASTRDRGPTGELFF

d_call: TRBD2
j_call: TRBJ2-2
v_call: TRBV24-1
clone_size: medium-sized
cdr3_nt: TGTGCCACCAGTGATTTAGCGGGGGACACCGGGGAGCTGTTTTTT
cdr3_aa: CATSDLAGDTGELFF

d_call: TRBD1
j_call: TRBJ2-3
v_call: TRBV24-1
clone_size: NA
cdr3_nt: TGTGCCACCAGTGTCGCAGACGGACAGGGGGCTGAGTCAGATACGCAGTATTTT
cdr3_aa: CATSVADGQGAESDTQYF

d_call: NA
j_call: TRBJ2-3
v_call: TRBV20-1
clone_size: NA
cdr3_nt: TGCAACCCCCACGACCGGGGCACAGATACGCAGTATTTT
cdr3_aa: CNPHDRGTDTQYF

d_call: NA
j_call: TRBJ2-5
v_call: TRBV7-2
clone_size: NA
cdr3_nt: TGTGCCAGCAGTCCTTCGGGGCTCCGAGAATTC
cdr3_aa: CASSPSGLREF

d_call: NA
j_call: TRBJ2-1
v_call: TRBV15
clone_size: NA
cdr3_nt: TGTGCCACCAGCAGAGACAGGGCATACAATGAGCAGTTCTTC
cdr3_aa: CATSRDRAYNEQFF

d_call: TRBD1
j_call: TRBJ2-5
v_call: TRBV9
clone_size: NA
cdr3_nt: TGTGCCAGCAGCGTAGACGGGACAGGGACTAAAGAGACCCAGTACTTC
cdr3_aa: CASSVDGTGTKETQYF

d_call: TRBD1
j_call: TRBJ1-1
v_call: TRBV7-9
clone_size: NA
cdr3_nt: TGTGCCAGCAGCCTAGGGACAGGGGACACTGAAGCTTTCTTT
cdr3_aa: CASSLGTGDTEAFF